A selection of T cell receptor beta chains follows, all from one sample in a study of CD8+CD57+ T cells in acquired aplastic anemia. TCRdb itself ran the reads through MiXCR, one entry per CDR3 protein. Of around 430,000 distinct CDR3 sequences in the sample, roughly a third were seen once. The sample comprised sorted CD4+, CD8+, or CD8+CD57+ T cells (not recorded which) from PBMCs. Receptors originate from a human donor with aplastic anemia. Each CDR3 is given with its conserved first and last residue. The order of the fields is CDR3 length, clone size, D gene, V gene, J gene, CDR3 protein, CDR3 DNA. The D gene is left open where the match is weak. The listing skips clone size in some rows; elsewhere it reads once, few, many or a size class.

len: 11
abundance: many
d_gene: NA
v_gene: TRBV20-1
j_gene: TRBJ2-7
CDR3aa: CSASSWDEQYF
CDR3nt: TGCAGTGCTAGTTCCTGGGACGAGCAGTACTTC

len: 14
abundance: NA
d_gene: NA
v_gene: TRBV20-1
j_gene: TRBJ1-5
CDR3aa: CSALTGNSNQPQHF
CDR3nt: TGCAGTGCTTTAACAGGTAATAGCAATCAGCCCCAGCATTTT

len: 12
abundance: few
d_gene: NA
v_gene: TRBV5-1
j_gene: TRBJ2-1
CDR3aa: CASSLEGHEQFF
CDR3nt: TGCGCCAGCAGCTTGGAAGGGCATGAGCAGTTCTTC

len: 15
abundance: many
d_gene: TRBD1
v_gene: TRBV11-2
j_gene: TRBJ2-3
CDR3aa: CASSLGTVSTDTQYF
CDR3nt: TGTGCCAGCAGCCTCGGGACAGTTAGCACAGATACGCAGTATTTT

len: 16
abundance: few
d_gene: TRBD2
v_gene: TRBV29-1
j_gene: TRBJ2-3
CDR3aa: CSALRFAGGLRDTQYF
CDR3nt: TGCAGCGCTCTGCGGTTCGCGGGGGGCCTTCGTGATACGCAGTATTTT

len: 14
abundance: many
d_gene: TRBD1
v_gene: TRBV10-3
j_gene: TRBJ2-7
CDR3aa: CAIAFGDRGHEQYF
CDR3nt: TGTGCCATCGCCTTTGGGGACAGGGGGCACGAGCAGTACTTC

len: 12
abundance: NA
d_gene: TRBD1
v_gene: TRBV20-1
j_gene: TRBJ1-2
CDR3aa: CSARGDSYGYTF
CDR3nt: TGCAGTGCTAGAGGGGACAGCTATGGCTACACCTTC

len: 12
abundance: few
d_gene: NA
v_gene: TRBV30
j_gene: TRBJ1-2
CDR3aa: CAWRQGGGGYTF
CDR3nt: TGTGCCTGGAGACAGGGCGGAGGTGGCTACACCTTC

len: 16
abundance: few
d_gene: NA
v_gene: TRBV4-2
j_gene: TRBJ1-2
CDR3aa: CASSQDAEPSNYGYTF
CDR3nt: TGTGCCAGCAGCCAAGATGCCGAGCCCTCTAACTATGGCTACACCTTC

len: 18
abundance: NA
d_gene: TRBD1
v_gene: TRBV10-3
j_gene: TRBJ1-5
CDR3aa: CAISESTGTGRFNQPQHF
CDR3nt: TGTGCCATCAGTGAGTCGACCGGGACAGGGCGTTTCAATCAGCCCCAGCATTTT

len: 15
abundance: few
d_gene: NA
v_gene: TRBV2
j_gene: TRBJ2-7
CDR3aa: CASSFLSVKTYEQYF
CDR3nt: TGTGCCAGCAGTTTCCTTTCCGTCAAAACCTACGAGCAGTACTTC

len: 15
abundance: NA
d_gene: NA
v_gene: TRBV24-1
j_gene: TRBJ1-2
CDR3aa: CATSDTGTTNYGYTF
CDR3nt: TGTGCCACCAGTGATACAGGGACGACTAACTATGGCTACACCTTC

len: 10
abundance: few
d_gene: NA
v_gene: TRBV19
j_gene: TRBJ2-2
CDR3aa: CASFGGELFF
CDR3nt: TGTGCCAGTTTTGGCGGGGAGCTGTTTTTT

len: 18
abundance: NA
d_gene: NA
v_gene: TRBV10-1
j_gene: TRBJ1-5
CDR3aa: CASSSDRDGLAGRGTQHF
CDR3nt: TGCGCCAGCAGTTCCGATCGGGATGGACTAGCGGGCAGGGGTACGCAGCATTTT

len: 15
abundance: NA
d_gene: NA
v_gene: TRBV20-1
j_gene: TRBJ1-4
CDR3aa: CSARDRISIGEKLFF
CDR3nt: TGCAGTGCTAGAGATCGGATCAGTATTGGGGAAAAACTGTTTTTT

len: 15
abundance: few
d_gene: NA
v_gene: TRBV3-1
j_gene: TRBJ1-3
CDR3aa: CASSRSLARHGTIYF
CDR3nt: TGTGCCAGCAGCCGGTCGTTAGCTCGGCATGGCACCATATATTTT

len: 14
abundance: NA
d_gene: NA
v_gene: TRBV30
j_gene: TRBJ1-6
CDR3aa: CAWSVSQVGSPLHF
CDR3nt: TGTGCCTGGAGTGTGTCCCAGGTTGGGTCACCCCTCCACTTT

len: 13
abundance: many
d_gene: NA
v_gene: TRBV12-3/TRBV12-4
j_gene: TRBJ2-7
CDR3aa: CASSLDTDYEQYF
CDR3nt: TGTGCCAGCAGTCTGGACACCGACTACGAGCAGTACTTC

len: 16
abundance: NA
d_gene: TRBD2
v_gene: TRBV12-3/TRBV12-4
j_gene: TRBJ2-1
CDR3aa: CASRERSGSAYNEQFF
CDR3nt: TGTGCCAGCAGGGAACGTAGCGGGAGTGCCTACAATGAGCAGTTCTTC

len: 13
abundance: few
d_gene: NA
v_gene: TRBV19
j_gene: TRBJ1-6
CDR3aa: CASSIDKNSPLHF
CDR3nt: TGTGCCAGTAGTATTGACAAGAATTCACCCCTCCACTTT

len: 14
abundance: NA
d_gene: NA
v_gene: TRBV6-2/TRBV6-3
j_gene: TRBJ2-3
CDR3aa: CATKEGPSADTQYF
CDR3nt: TGTGCCACCAAGGAGGGCCCTAGCGCAGATACGCAGTATTTT

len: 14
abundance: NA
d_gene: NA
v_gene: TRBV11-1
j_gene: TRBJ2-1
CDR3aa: CASSLDIRYNEQFF
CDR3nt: TGTGCCAGCAGCTTGGACATCAGGTATAATGAGCAGTTCTTC

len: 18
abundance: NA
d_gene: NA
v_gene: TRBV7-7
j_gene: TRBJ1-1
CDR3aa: CASSLVVRGSSMNTEAFF
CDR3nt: TGTGCCAGCAGCTTAGTAGTCAGGGGTTCGTCGATGAACACTGAAGCTTTCTTT

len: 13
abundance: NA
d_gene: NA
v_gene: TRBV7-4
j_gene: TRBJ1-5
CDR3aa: CARPGLSNQPQHF
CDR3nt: TGTGCCCGACCAGGGCTTAGCAATCAGCCCCAGCATTTT

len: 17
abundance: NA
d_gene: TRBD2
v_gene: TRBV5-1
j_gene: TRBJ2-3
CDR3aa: CASSLGTSGRMADTQYF
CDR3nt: TGCGCCAGCAGCTTAGGGACTAGCGGGAGGATGGCGGATACGCAGTATTTT

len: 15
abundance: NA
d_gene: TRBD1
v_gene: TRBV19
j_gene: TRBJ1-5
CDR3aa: CASSIAAGGTQPQHF
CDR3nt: TGTGCCAGTAGTATCGCGGCAGGGGGAACTCAGCCCCAGCATTTT

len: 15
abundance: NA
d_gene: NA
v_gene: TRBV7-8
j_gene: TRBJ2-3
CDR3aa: CASSLSFLHTDTQYF
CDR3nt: TGTGCCAGCAGCTTATCGTTTCTACACACAGATACGCAGTATTTT

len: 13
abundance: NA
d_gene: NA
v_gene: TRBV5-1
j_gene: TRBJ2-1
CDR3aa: CASYDRTYNEQFF
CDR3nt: TGCGCCAGCTATGACAGGACTTACAATGAGCAGTTCTTC